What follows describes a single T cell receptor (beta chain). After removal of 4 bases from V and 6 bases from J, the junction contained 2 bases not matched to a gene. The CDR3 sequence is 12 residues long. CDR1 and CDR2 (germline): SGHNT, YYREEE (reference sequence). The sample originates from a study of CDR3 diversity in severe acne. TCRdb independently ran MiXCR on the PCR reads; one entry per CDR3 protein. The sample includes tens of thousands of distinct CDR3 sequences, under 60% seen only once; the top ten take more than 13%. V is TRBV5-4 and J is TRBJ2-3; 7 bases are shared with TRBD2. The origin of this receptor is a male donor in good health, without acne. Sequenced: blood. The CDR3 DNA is TGTGCCAGCAGCGGGGGGGGGGATACGCAGTATTTT. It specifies CASSGGGDTQYF.